This T cell receptor (beta chain) was sequenced for a study of cytomegalovirus exposure and HLA in healthy donors. Primers: 60 Vbeta forward and 13 Jbeta reverse. The table came from immunoSEQ multiplex PCR; TCRdb's copy has only in-frame clones and leaves some out. The data contain about 170,000 clones, approximately 80% of them singletons. As for this clone: The antigen remains unidentified.

Germline CDR1 and CDR2: MDHEN and SYDVKM. The CDR3 contains 16 residues. With V trimmed by 6 bases and J by 8 bases, 12 bases remained unmatched. Study-level points and caveats: Three CMV-associated chains proved CMV antigen-specific in vitro. When a later analysis compared HLA-associated TCR beta chains with equally common others, the HLA-associated chains turned out to be more clonally expanded and to have lower generation probabilities. V segments that were indistinguishable, TRBV6-2 and TRBV6-3 among them, were omitted from analysis.

The receptor's source is a boy between 2 and 10 years old in good health and CMV-seronegative. This chain connects TRBV28 to TRBJ1-4; 10 positions agree with TRBD1. Sample: PBMCs. This CDR3 is CASSDTPGQGKEKLFF. In nucleotides, the CDR3 is TGTGCCAGCAGCGACACTCCGGGACAGGGGAAAGAAAAACTGTTTTTT.